This T cell receptor (beta chain) was identified during a study of blood T cell repertoires in COVID-19. The overall study: Some COVID-19 samples were acute and others convalescent; all came from the United States, Italy and Spain. PBMCs, B-cell-depleted T cells, or T cells provided the cDNA or gDNA that made up the material.

The CDR3 has 15 residues. Germline CDR1 reads LGHNA; CDR2 reads YSLEER. V was trimmed by 8 bases and J by 7 bases, leaving 20 bases between them. The authors' processing: Researchers report that nucleated cell counts were estimated from reference gene primer amplification. The data were produced by immunoSEQ multiplex PCR, yet TCRdb's version contains in-frame clones alone and is incomplete. That table is the source of V, J and clone size, and D and trimming were worked out from the DNA. The table includes about 70,000 clones, approximately 80% detected once. The sequencing sample was made of peripheral blood. This TCR came from a woman over 75 with active or convalescent COVID-19. This sequence joins TRBV4-3 and TRBJ2-2; a weak D match, TRBD2 (5 bases). The CDR3 DNA reads TGCGCCAGCTCCTATAGCGACCTAGGGTACGGGGAGCTGTTTTTT. Translating gives CASSYSDLGYGELFF.